The rows below give T cell receptor beta chains drawn from one sample of a study of graft-versus-host responses after intestinal transplantation. Only in-frame clones appear in the TCRdb table, and some are missing; sequencing was by immunoSEQ multiplex PCR. The data contain roughly 56,000 clones, under 95% of them seen just once; the ten biggest clones take up 2.7%. Source: PBMCs, taken around 120 days after intestinal transplantation. These receptors were collected from a human patient who received an intestinal transplant, so some T cells may come from the graft donor. The CDR3 runs from the conserved cysteine through the conserved F or W. A D gene is named only where the DNA matches it firmly. The size entry is marked missing in some rows and otherwise reads once, few, many or a size class.

v_gene,abundance,d_gene,j_gene,CDR3nt,CDR3aa
TRBV23-1,-,-,TRBJ1-5,TGCGCCAGCATTAGGGGTCGTTTGGCGGGTACACAGCCCCAGCATTTT,CASIRGRLAGTQPQHF
TRBV5-1,-,TRBD1,TRBJ1-1,TGCGCCAGCAGCCCCCGTCCGGGACAGTCCACTGAAGCTTTCTTT,CASSPRPGQSTEAFF
TRBV2,-,-,TRBJ2-2,TGTGCCAGCTCCTCCGGGCCATCCACCGGGGAGCTGTTTTTT,CASSSGPSTGELFF
TRBV19,-,-,TRBJ2-7,TGTGCCAGTAGCTCGACAGGTGTGTACGAGCAGTACTTC,CASSSTGVYEQYF
TRBV19,-,TRBD1,TRBJ1-5,TGTGCCAGTACCGCGGACAGGGGCAATCAGCCCCAGCATTTT,CASTADRGNQPQHF
TRBV5-6,-,-,TRBJ2-7,TGTGCCAGCAGCTTGTCCCTAGGAGCCTACGAGCAGTACTTC,CASSLSLGAYEQYF
TRBV5-1,-,TRBD1,TRBJ1-3,TGCGCCAGCAGCTTACAACCCCAGGGGGGCGGAAACACCATATATTTT,CASSLQPQGGGNTIYF
TRBV6-1,once,TRBD2,TRBJ2-1,TGTGCCGCGCGCGGGGGTCTTACAGATGAGCAGTTCTTC,CAARGGLTDEQFF
TRBV15,-,TRBD2,TRBJ2-3,TGTGCCACCAGCAGTAGGACTAGATCTAGCACAGATACGCAGTATTTT,CATSSRTRSSTDTQYF
TRBV7-9,-,-,TRBJ2-7,TGTGCCAGCAGCTTATCGGGACCTGGATACGAGCAGTACTTC,CASSLSGPGYEQYF
TRBV29-1,-,-,TRBJ2-3,TGCAGCGTTGAGGAGGGGGCGCAGTATTTT,CSVEEGAQYF
TRBV6-5,few,-,TRBJ2-5,TGTGCCAGCAGTAAAACACGTCTCGGGACCCAGTACTTC,CASSKTRLGTQYF
TRBV7-2,-,-,TRBJ2-6,TGTGCCAGCAGCTTACGGGGTACTGGGGCCAACGTCCTGACTTTC,CASSLRGTGANVLTF
TRBV4-2,-,-,TRBJ1-1,TGTGCCAGCAGCCAAGAGGAGGGAATGGAGAACACTGAAGCTTTCTTT,CASSQEEGMENTEAFF
TRBV11-3,-,-,TRBJ2-3,TGTGCCAGCAGCTTAGGAGGTCGGACAGATACGCAGTATTTT,CASSLGGRTDTQYF
TRBV29-1,-,TRBD2,TRBJ2-1,TGCAGCGTTGTTTTGAGCGGGAGGTCCGGAGATGAGCAGTTCTTC,CSVVLSGRSGDEQFF
TRBV2,few,-,TRBJ1-4,TGTGCCACAAAACTGGGCTGGGATGAAAAACTGTTTTTT,CATKLGWDEKLFF
TRBV5-6,-,-,TRBJ2-3,TGTGCCAGCAGCACGAACACAGATACGCAGTATTTT,CASSTNTDTQYF
TRBV7-6,-,TRBD2,TRBJ2-1,TGTGCCAGCAGCTTCGAAACTAGCGGATACAATGAGCAGTTCTTC,CASSFETSGYNEQFF
TRBV5-4,-,TRBD2,TRBJ2-1,TGTGCCAGCAGCTCTCCGACTAGCGGGAACAATGAGCAGTTCTTC,CASSSPTSGNNEQFF
TRBV5-6,-,-,TRBJ1-1,TGTGCCAGCAGCTTGCGTAGGACAGTGAACACTGAAGCTTTCTTT,CASSLRRTVNTEAFF
TRBV28,-,TRBD2,TRBJ2-3,TGTGCCAGCAGCCAAGGACTAGCGGCCAGCACAGATACGCAGTATTTT,CASSQGLAASTDTQYF
TRBV6-6,-,TRBD2,TRBJ2-5,TGTGCCAGCACCTACGGGGGGACGCAGACCCAGTACTTC,CASTYGGTQTQYF
TRBV10-3,-,TRBD2,TRBJ2-3,TGTGCCATCAGCAAGACTAGCGGGAAAGCGACAGATACGCAGTATTTT,CAISKTSGKATDTQYF
TRBV7-3,-,-,TRBJ2-3,TGTGCCAGCAGCACCCGACACCTAGATACGCAGTATTTT,CASSTRHLDTQYF
TRBV19,-,-,TRBJ2-5,TGTGCCAGTAGTATTAGGGGGGGAGAGACCCAGTACTTC,CASSIRGGETQYF
TRBV4-3,-,TRBD2,TRBJ2-1,TGCGCCAGCAGCCCCTTTAGCGGGAGCTACAATGAGCAGTTCTTC,CASSPFSGSYNEQFF
TRBV7-9,-,TRBD2,TRBJ2-3,TGTGCCAGCAGGAGAGAAGCGGGGACAGATACGCAGTATTTT,CASRREAGTDTQYF
TRBV10-2,-,-,TRBJ1-2,TGCGCCAGCAGTGACGGGGGCTTGGGCTATGGCTACACCTTC,CASSDGGLGYGYTF
TRBV19,-,TRBD2,TRBJ2-5,TGTGCCAGTAGTAAAAGACTAGCGGGGGGCCACTTGGCCCAGTACTTC,CASSKRLAGGHLAQYF
TRBV7-9,-,TRBD1,TRBJ2-3,TGTGCCAGCAGCCCAAGACAGGGTAGCACAGATACGCAGTATTTT,CASSPRQGSTDTQYF
TRBV10-1,-,-,TRBJ1-3,TGCGCCAGCAGTGAGACCCAGAGGGAGGGGCCGGGATTAGCCATATATTTT,CASSETQREGPGLAIYF
TRBV7-9,-,-,TRBJ1-2,TGTGCCAGCAGCATTGAAGTTAACTATGGCTACACCTTC,CASSIEVNYGYTF
TRBV7-3,once,-,TRBJ2-3,TGTGCCAGCAGCTCCTCCCCACTCAGGGTTTATGATATGGATACGCAGTATTTT,CASSSSPLRVYDMDTQYF
TRBV5-4,-,TRBD1,TRBJ2-3,TGTGCCAGCAGCGTGGGACAGGGGGTTACAGATACGCAGTATTTT,CASSVGQGVTDTQYF
TRBV4-1,-,-,TRBJ2-1,TGCGCCAGCAGCCTGGAGGGCCGTGGTAATGAGCAGTTCTTC,CASSLEGRGNEQFF
TRBV27,few,-,TRBJ2-2,TGTGCCAGCAGTTTGGGATTTGGGGAGCTGTTTTTT,CASSLGFGELFF
TRBV5-6,-,-,TRBJ2-3,TGTGCCAGCAGCTTCCCGCGAAGGGGAACAGATACGCAGTATTTT,CASSFPRRGTDTQYF
TRBV28,-,TRBD1,TRBJ1-4,TGTGCCAGCAGAACTTCAGGGGGTTGGACTAATGAAAAACTGTTTTTT,CASRTSGGWTNEKLFF
TRBV5-1,-,TRBD2,TRBJ2-5,TGCGCCAGCAGTATCGGGGGGGGCCAAGAGACCCAGTACTTC,CASSIGGGQETQYF
TRBV19,-,-,TRBJ2-1,TGTGCCAGTAGTATAGATCCGGGGACCTGGATGAACAATGAGCAGTTCTTC,CASSIDPGTWMNNEQFF
TRBV5-1,once,TRBD2,TRBJ2-3,TGCGCCAGCAGTCGACTAGCGGGGGGTGGGACAGATACGCAGTATTTT,CASSRLAGGGTDTQYF
TRBV15,-,-,TRBJ1-6,TGTGCCACCAGCAGTGCAGGTTCCTCAAATTCACCCCTCCACTTT,CATSSAGSSNSPLHF
TRBV15,-,TRBD2,TRBJ2-3,TGTGCCACCAATTCCGGGACTAGCACCACAGATACGCAGTATTTT,CATNSGTSTTDTQYF
TRBV27,-,-,TRBJ2-1,TGTGCCAGCAGTCGATGGTCGGCTCGTGAGCAGTTCTTC,CASSRWSAREQFF
TRBV18,-,TRBD2,TRBJ2-1,TGTGCCAGCTCACCAGGGCTAGCGGGGGACAATGAGCAGTTCTTC,CASSPGLAGDNEQFF
TRBV6-5,-,TRBD1,TRBJ2-7,TGTGCCAGCAGTTACTCGTGGACAGGGTCATACGAGCAGTACTTC,CASSYSWTGSYEQYF
TRBV7-9,-,-,TRBJ2-5,TGTGCCAGCAGCGAACTAGACCCGCAAGAGACCCAGTACTTC,CASSELDPQETQYF
TRBV27,-,-,TRBJ2-1,TGTGCCAGCAGTTTGAGGCTCACACCCTACAATGAGCAGTTCTTC,CASSLRLTPYNEQFF
TRBV5-4,few,TRBD2,TRBJ2-5,TGTGCCAGCAGCTTAGCGGGAGTGGGGGAGACCCAGTACTTC,CASSLAGVGETQYF
TRBV7-8,once,-,TRBJ2-1,TGTGCCAGCAGCTTAGACGCCGGGACTGCAGGGCTCTTC,CASSLDAGTAGLF
TRBV30,-,TRBD2,TRBJ2-3,TGTGCCTGGTCGTGGGGACTAGCGGACCCAGATACGCAGTATTTT,CAWSWGLADPDTQYF
TRBV2,-,-,TRBJ1-1,TGTGCCAGCAGTCCCCTTGGGCGGGAGACTGAAGCTTTCTTT,CASSPLGRETEAFF
TRBV28,-,-,TRBJ1-2,TGTGCCAGCAGGGACGCGGTCGGGTATGGCTACACCTTC,CASRDAVGYGYTF
TRBV18,-,-,TRBJ2-1,TGTGCCAGCTCACGAAGTATTACAGACAATGAGCAGTTCTTC,CASSRSITDNEQFF
TRBV7-3,-,-,TRBJ2-1,TGTGCCAGCAGCTTAACTCACGACACTTACAATGAGCAGTTCTTC,CASSLTHDTYNEQFF
TRBV11-3,-,TRBD2,TRBJ2-2,TGTGCCAGCAGCCCCAGCGGGGGGCTTGGGACCGGGGAGCTGTTTTTT,CASSPSGGLGTGELFF
TRBV5-1,-,-,TRBJ2-7,TGCGCCAGCAGCTTGGGTATGGGAAACGAGCAGTACTTC,CASSLGMGNEQYF
TRBV29-1,-,-,TRBJ1-2,TGCAGCGTTGAAGGGGGGACACCAAACTATGGCTACACCTTC,CSVEGGTPNYGYTF
TRBV13,-,TRBD1,TRBJ2-7,TGTGCCAGCAGCTACTCGACAGGGATCTCCTACGAGCAGTACTTC,CASSYSTGISYEQYF